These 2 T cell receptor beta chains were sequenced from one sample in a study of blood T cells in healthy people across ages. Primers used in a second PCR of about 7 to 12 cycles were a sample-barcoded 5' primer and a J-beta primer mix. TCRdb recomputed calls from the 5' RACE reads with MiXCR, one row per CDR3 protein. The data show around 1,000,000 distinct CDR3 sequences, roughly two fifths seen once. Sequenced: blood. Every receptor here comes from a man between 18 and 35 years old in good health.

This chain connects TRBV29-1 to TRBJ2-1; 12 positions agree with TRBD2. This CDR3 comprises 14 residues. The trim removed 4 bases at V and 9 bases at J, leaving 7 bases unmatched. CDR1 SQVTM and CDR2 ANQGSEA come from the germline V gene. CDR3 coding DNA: TGCAGCGTTGCGGTGACTAGCGGGGGTGTTGAGCAGTTCTTC. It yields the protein CSVAVTSGGVEQFF.

The CDR3 loop reads CASSELSGQSNQPQHF. As DNA, the CDR3 is TGTGCCAGCAGTGAGCTTTCAGGCCAGAGCAATCAGCCCCAGCATTTT. This sequence joins TRBV28 and TRBJ1-5; D is unresolved. Germline CDR1 reads MDHEN; CDR2 reads SYDVKM. V dropped 5 bases and J dropped 1 base, with 15 bases sitting between them. This CDR3 has 16 amino acids.